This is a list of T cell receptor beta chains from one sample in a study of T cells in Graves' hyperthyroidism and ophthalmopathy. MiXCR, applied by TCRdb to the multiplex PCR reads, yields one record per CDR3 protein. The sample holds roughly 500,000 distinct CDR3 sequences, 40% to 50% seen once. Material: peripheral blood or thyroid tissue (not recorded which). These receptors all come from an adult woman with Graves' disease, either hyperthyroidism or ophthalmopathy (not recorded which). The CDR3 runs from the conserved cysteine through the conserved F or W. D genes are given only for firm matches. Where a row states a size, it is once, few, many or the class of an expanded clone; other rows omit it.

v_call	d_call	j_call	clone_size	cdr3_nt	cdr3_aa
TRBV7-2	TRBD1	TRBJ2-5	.	TGTGCCAGCAGTGAGGGACAGGCTGCGGGGACCCAGTACTTC	CASSEGQAAGTQYF
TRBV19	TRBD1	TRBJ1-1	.	TGTGCCAGCTGGGGACAGGGGGGCACTGAAGCTTTCTTT	CASWGQGGTEAFF
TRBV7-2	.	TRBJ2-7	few	TGTGCCAGCACTCTTGGTGCGGGTGGGGCCTACGAGCAGTACTTC	CASTLGAGGAYEQYF
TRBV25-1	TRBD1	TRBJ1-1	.	TGTGCCAGCAGTGACCGGGACAGGGGCGCCGTCACTGAAGCTTTCTTT	CASSDRDRGAVTEAFF
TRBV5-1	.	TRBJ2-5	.	TGCGCCAGCAGCGTAAGGAGCGGGTCGAGGCAAGAGACCCAGTACTTC	CASSVRSGSRQETQYF
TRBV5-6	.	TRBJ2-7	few	TGTGCCAGCAGCCTATTCTACGAGCAGTACTTC	CASSLFYEQYF
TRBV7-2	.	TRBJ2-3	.	TGTGCCAGCAGCCGTACTTTTAGCACAGATACGCAGTATTTT	CASSRTFSTDTQYF
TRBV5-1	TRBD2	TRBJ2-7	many	TGCGCCAGCAGCTACTTACTAGCGGGAGCAAACGAGCAGTACTTC	CASSYLLAGANEQYF
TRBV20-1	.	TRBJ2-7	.	TGCAGTGCTAGAGTTTCCGTCTCGCGCCTCAGGGATTACGAGCAGTACTTC	CSARVSVSRLRDYEQYF
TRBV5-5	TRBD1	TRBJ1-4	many	TGTGCCAGCAGCCCCCAGGGGGCGGGAAAACTGTTTTTT	CASSPQGAGKLFF
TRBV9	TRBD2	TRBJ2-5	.	TGTGCCAGCAACATAGCGGGGGGGCCCCGTGAGACCCAGTACTTC	CASNIAGGPRETQYF
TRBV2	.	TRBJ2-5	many	TGTGCCAGCAGGCGACCCATTGTTCAACAACAAGAGACCCAGTACTTC	CASRRPIVQQQETQYF
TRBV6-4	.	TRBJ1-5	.	TGTGCCAGCAGTTACACCGGGAATCAGCCCCAGCATTTT	CASSYTGNQPQHF
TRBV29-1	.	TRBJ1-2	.	TGCAGCGTAGGAGGGACCGTTAATAACTATGGCTACACCTTC	CSVGGTVNNYGYTF
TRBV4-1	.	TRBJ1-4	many	TGCGCCAGCAGCGATACCGTTGAAAAACTGTTTTTT	CASSDTVEKLFF
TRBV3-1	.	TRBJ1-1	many	TGTGCCAGCAGCCAGGGGGCCGGGAACAATGAAGCTTTCTTT	CASSQGAGNNEAFF
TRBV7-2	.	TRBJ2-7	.	TGTGCCAGCTCCGGGGGTGGCCACTACGAGCAGTACTTC	CASSGGGHYEQYF
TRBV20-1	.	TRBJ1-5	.	TGCAGTGCTACGGGGGCGGATCAGCCCCAGCATTTT	CSATGADQPQHF
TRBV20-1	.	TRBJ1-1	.	TGCAGTGCTAGGGTCTTATCGGGGGGGGTCGGCACTGAAGCTTTCTTT	CSARVLSGGVGTEAFF
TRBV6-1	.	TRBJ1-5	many	TGTGCCAGCAGCATCGATACCTATCAGCCCCAGCATTTT	CASSIDTYQPQHF
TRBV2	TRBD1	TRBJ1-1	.	TGTGCCAGCAGTTGGGACAGCTCCTATGAAGCTTTCTTT	CASSWDSSYEAFF
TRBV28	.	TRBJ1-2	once	TGTGCCAGCAGCCCAGATCCGTTTCGTGGCTACACCTTC	CASSPDPFRGYTF
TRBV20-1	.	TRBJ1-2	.	TGCAGTGCTGAGCTCTGGGGAGCCGAAAGATCCTACACCTTC	CSAELWGAERSYTF
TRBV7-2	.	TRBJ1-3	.	TGTGCCAGCAGCTTCCGACAGCTCTCTGGAAACACCATATATTTT	CASSFRQLSGNTIYF
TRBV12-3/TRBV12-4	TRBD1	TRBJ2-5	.	TGTGCCAGCAGGGGACAGTCGCAAGAGACCCAGTACTTC	CASRGQSQETQYF
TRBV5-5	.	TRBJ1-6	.	TGCGCCAGCAGCCAAGTGGCCAGCGATTCACCCCTCCACTTT	CASSQVASDSPLHF
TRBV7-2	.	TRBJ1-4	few	TGTGCCAGCAGCTTATCCCCGCCTGAGCTTGAAAAACTGTTTTTT	CASSLSPPELEKLFF